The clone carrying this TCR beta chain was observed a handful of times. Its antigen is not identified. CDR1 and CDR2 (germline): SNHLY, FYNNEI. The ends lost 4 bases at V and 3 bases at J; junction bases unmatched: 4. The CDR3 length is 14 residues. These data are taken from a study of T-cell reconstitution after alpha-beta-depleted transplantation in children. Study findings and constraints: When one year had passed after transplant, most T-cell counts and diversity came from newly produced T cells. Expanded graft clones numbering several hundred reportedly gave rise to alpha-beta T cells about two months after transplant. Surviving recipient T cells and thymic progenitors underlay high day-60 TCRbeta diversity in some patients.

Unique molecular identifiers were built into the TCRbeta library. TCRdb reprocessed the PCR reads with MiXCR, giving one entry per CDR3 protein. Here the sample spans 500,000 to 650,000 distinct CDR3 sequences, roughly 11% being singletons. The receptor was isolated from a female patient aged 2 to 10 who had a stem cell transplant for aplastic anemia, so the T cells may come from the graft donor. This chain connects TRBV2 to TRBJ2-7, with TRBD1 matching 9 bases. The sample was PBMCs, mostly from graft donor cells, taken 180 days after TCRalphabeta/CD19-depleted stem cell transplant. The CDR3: CASSGGQGHYEQYV. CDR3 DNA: TGTGCCAGCAGTGGGGGACAGGGACACTACGAGCAGTACGTC.